These T cell receptor beta chains were read from a single sample in a study of blood T cell repertoires in COVID-19. Profiling relied on immunoSEQ multiplex PCR, and the TCRdb table lists in-frame clones only, not all of them. The data contain around 170,000 clones, roughly 85% of them singletons. Source material: peripheral blood. These receptors were obtained from a man aged 45-65 years with active or convalescent COVID-19. Both conserved end residues are part of each CDR3. The D gene is left open where the match is weak. Some rows mark clone size as missing; the rest say once, few, many or name a class of expanded clone.

V: TRBV2
D: TRBD1
J: TRBJ2-3
size: NA
DNA: TGTGCCAGCGCCCCAGGGGGCCCAAGGATAGATACGCAGTATTTT
CDR3: CASAPGGPRIDTQYF

V: TRBV19
D: TRBD1
J: TRBJ1-1
size: NA
DNA: TGTGCCAGTAGTCTCGGGGGACAGATGAACACTGAAGCTTTCTTT
CDR3: CASSLGGQMNTEAFF

V: TRBV2
D: NA
J: TRBJ1-1
size: NA
DNA: TGTGCCAGCAGTGTCTTAGGGGGAATTAGTGAAGCTTTCTTT
CDR3: CASSVLGGISEAFF

V: TRBV7-6
D: NA
J: TRBJ2-5
size: NA
DNA: TGTGCCAGCAGCCTCGGGTCTGTGGGGACCCAGTACTTC
CDR3: CASSLGSVGTQYF

V: TRBV18
D: NA
J: TRBJ2-2
size: NA
DNA: TGTGCCAGCTCACCCCGGAGTCCCGGGGAGCTGTTTTTT
CDR3: CASSPRSPGELFF

V: TRBV30
D: NA
J: TRBJ1-1
size: NA
DNA: TGTGCCTGGAGTACACCGAGGGACACCCTTTTCGGCACTGAAGCTTTCTTT
CDR3: CAWSTPRDTLFGTEAFF

V: TRBV28
D: NA
J: TRBJ2-7
size: NA
DNA: TGTGCCAGCAGCCCCGGGGGGCCTCGAGACGAGCAGTACTTC
CDR3: CASSPGGPRDEQYF

V: TRBV2
D: TRBD2
J: TRBJ2-3
size: NA
DNA: TGTGCCAGCAGTGAACATCAAGCGGGGGGGATGGATACGCAGTATTTT
CDR3: CASSEHQAGGMDTQYF

V: TRBV7-9
D: TRBD1
J: TRBJ2-7
size: NA
DNA: TGTGCCAGCAGCTTACGGGACAGGGACTACGAGCAGTACTTC
CDR3: CASSLRDRDYEQYF

V: TRBV29-1
D: NA
J: TRBJ2-1
size: once
DNA: TGCAGCGTTGACAGGGGCTCCTACAATGAGCAGTTCTTC
CDR3: CSVDRGSYNEQFF

V: TRBV5-1
D: TRBD2
J: TRBJ2-1
size: NA
DNA: TGCGCCAGCAGCTTTAGCGGGGAGCCTGGGGAGCAGTTCTTC
CDR3: CASSFSGEPGEQFF